The rows below give T cell receptor beta chains drawn from one sample of a study of shared clonotypes between healthy human individuals. Method: immunoSEQ multiplex PCR; TCRdb's copy keeps in-frame clones and lacks some. The data contain a few hundred thousand clones, about 74% of them singletons. Specimen: PBMCs. The receptors stem from a woman aged 40 to 55 in good health. Some clones in this sample may be carry-over from other donors' samples. The CDR3 runs from the conserved cysteine through the conserved F or W. D genes are given only for firm matches. A row's size may be missing; if present it is once, few, many or a size class.

j_gene: TRBJ2-5
d_gene: .
v_gene: TRBV5-1
abundance: once
CDR3nt: TGCGCCAGCAGCTACCAGGGGGAGACCCAGTACTTC
CDR3aa: CASSYQGETQYF

j_gene: TRBJ2-7
d_gene: TRBD1
v_gene: TRBV4-1
abundance: .
CDR3nt: TGCGCCAGCAGCCAAGATCGGGGAACAGGGGGCTTCGAAAAGGCCTCCTACGAGCAGTACTTC
CDR3aa: CASSQDRGTGGFEKASYEQYF

j_gene: TRBJ1-3
d_gene: .
v_gene: TRBV6-6
abundance: .
CDR3nt: TGTGCCAGCTGCCCAATCGCTAGCCTCTCTGGAAACACCATATATTTT
CDR3aa: CASCPIASLSGNTIYF

j_gene: TRBJ1-1
d_gene: TRBD1
v_gene: TRBV28
abundance: .
CDR3nt: TGTGCCAGCAACCTGCGGGGACAGCAGGTTAACACTGAAGCTTTCTTT
CDR3aa: CASNLRGQQVNTEAFF

j_gene: TRBJ2-5
d_gene: .
v_gene: TRBV5-1
abundance: .
CDR3nt: TGCGCCAGCAGCTACGACTACAAAGAGACCCAGTACTTC
CDR3aa: CASSYDYKETQYF

j_gene: TRBJ2-7
d_gene: TRBD2
v_gene: TRBV5-1
abundance: .
CDR3nt: TGCGCCAGCAGCTTGGCACCACTAGCGGGAGGAACGGCCTACGAGCAGTACTTC
CDR3aa: CASSLAPLAGGTAYEQYF

j_gene: TRBJ1-2
d_gene: .
v_gene: TRBV4-1
abundance: .
CDR3nt: TGCGCCAGCAGCCAAGAAGGCCTAACTGGGAATGGCTACACCTTC
CDR3aa: CASSQEGLTGNGYTF

j_gene: TRBJ2-2
d_gene: .
v_gene: TRBV6-1
abundance: .
CDR3nt: TGTGCCAGCAGTGGATGGGGGGCCGGGGAGCTGTTTTTT
CDR3aa: CASSGWGAGELFF

j_gene: TRBJ2-7
d_gene: TRBD2
v_gene: TRBV7-2
abundance: .
CDR3nt: TGTGCCAGCAGCCCGGGACTAGCGGGAGTCGAGCAGTACTTC
CDR3aa: CASSPGLAGVEQYF

j_gene: TRBJ1-2
d_gene: .
v_gene: TRBV2
abundance: .
CDR3nt: TGTGCCAGCAGGGGGACCTTGTATGGCTACACCTTC
CDR3aa: CASRGTLYGYTF

j_gene: TRBJ2-3
d_gene: TRBD2
v_gene: TRBV5-1
abundance: .
CDR3nt: TGCGCCAGCTCCCTGGGACTAGCGGGATCCCGTGCGCAGTATTTT
CDR3aa: CASSLGLAGSRAQYF

j_gene: TRBJ2-1
d_gene: TRBD2
v_gene: TRBV19
abundance: .
CDR3nt: TGTGCCAGTAGTATAGGCCCTACTAGCGATGAGCAGTTCTTC
CDR3aa: CASSIGPTSDEQFF

j_gene: TRBJ2-2
d_gene: .
v_gene: TRBV7-6
abundance: .
CDR3nt: TGTGCCAGCAGCTTAGACAGGGCCGACACCGGGGAGCTGTTTTTT
CDR3aa: CASSLDRADTGELFF

j_gene: TRBJ2-7
d_gene: TRBD2
v_gene: TRBV5-1
abundance: .
CDR3nt: TGCGCCAGCAGCTTAGCAGGGACTAGGCACGAGCAGTACTTC
CDR3aa: CASSLAGTRHEQYF

j_gene: TRBJ2-5
d_gene: .
v_gene: TRBV5-1
abundance: .
CDR3nt: TGCGCCAGCAGCTTGGAAGCGGAGGAGACCCAGTACTTC
CDR3aa: CASSLEAEETQYF

j_gene: TRBJ1-1
d_gene: TRBD1
v_gene: TRBV4-1
abundance: .
CDR3nt: TGCGCCAGCAGCCACCCCGTCCGGCGGACAGGGGTCTCCGCTTTCTTT
CDR3aa: CASSHPVRRTGVSAFF

j_gene: TRBJ2-2
d_gene: TRBD1
v_gene: TRBV7-9
abundance: once
CDR3nt: TGTGCCAGCAGGTCCAGGGACAGGGTTGTGCCCGGGGAGCTGTTTTTT
CDR3aa: CASRSRDRVVPGELFF

j_gene: TRBJ1-1
d_gene: .
v_gene: TRBV7-2
abundance: .
CDR3nt: TGTGCCAGCAGCTTACCCGGACTCCCCTCGAACACTGAAGCTTTCTTT
CDR3aa: CASSLPGLPSNTEAFF

j_gene: TRBJ1-2
d_gene: .
v_gene: TRBV7-2
abundance: .
CDR3nt: TGTGCCAGCAGCTTAGCGCAGGGGTTTATCTATGGCTACACCTTC
CDR3aa: CASSLAQGFIYGYTF

j_gene: TRBJ1-1
d_gene: .
v_gene: TRBV29-1
abundance: .
CDR3nt: TGCAGCGTCACTCCTGGATGGGGGATGAACACTGAAGCTTTCTTT
CDR3aa: CSVTPGWGMNTEAFF

j_gene: TRBJ1-1
d_gene: .
v_gene: TRBV19
abundance: .
CDR3nt: TGTGCCAGTAGTAGACAAAGGACAATGTCCACCACTGAAGCTTTCTTT
CDR3aa: CASSRQRTMSTTEAFF

j_gene: TRBJ2-2
d_gene: .
v_gene: TRBV9
abundance: .
CDR3nt: TGTGCCAGCAGTGGCCGGGATACGGCGAACACCGGGGAGCTGTTTTTT
CDR3aa: CASSGRDTANTGELFF

j_gene: TRBJ1-1
d_gene: .
v_gene: TRBV5-8
abundance: few
CDR3nt: TGTGCCAGCAGCTTGGTGGGGGGCCGAATGATGAACACTGAAGCTTTCTTT
CDR3aa: CASSLVGGRMMNTEAFF

j_gene: TRBJ2-1
d_gene: .
v_gene: TRBV5-1
abundance: .
CDR3nt: TGCGCCAGCACGGAGGCGCCTGGCCGGAATGAGCAGTTCTTC
CDR3aa: CASTEAPGRNEQFF

j_gene: TRBJ2-2
d_gene: TRBD2
v_gene: TRBV5-4
abundance: .
CDR3nt: TGTGCCAGCAGCTTGCTAAGCGGGAGGGACACCGGGGAGCTGTTTTTT
CDR3aa: CASSLLSGRDTGELFF

j_gene: TRBJ2-1
d_gene: TRBD2
v_gene: TRBV4-3
abundance: few
CDR3nt: TGCGCCAGCAGCCCTACATTAGCGGGAGAGGGCAATGAGCAGTTCTTC
CDR3aa: CASSPTLAGEGNEQFF

j_gene: TRBJ2-5
d_gene: TRBD2
v_gene: TRBV30
abundance: few
CDR3nt: TGTGCCTGGAGTACACCGAATACTAGCGGTTCGTACCAAGAGACCCAGTACTTC
CDR3aa: CAWSTPNTSGSYQETQYF

j_gene: TRBJ2-5
d_gene: .
v_gene: TRBV5-4
abundance: .
CDR3nt: TGTGCCAGCAGCTTGGTCGGAAATAAAGAGACCCAGTACTTC
CDR3aa: CASSLVGNKETQYF

j_gene: TRBJ1-5
d_gene: .
v_gene: TRBV28
abundance: .
CDR3nt: TGTGCCAGCGAGGAAGAGTCTAGCAATCGGCCCCAGCATTTT
CDR3aa: CASEEESSNRPQHF

j_gene: TRBJ1-2
d_gene: TRBD1
v_gene: TRBV29-1
abundance: once
CDR3nt: TGCAGCGTGATGGGACAGGGCTATGGCTACACCTTC
CDR3aa: CSVMGQGYGYTF

j_gene: TRBJ1-5
d_gene: .
v_gene: TRBV6-6
abundance: many
CDR3nt: TGTGCCAGCAGTTACGAGGGCTATAGCAATCAGCCCCAGCATTTT
CDR3aa: CASSYEGYSNQPQHF

j_gene: TRBJ1-6
d_gene: .
v_gene: TRBV27
abundance: few
CDR3nt: TGTGCCAGCAGCTTAGGGGAACGAGGCGTGTATTCACCCCTCCACTTT
CDR3aa: CASSLGERGVYSPLHF

j_gene: TRBJ2-7
d_gene: TRBD1
v_gene: TRBV11-3
abundance: many
CDR3nt: TGTGCCAGCAGCTTAGTTGTAAGGGACAGAGTCTCCTACGAGCAGTACTTC
CDR3aa: CASSLVVRDRVSYEQYF

j_gene: TRBJ2-5
d_gene: TRBD2
v_gene: TRBV27
abundance: .
CDR3nt: TGTGCCAGCAGCCCAGGACTAGCGGGCCTCGTCGAGACCCAGTACTTC
CDR3aa: CASSPGLAGLVETQYF

j_gene: TRBJ2-6
d_gene: TRBD1
v_gene: TRBV5-1
abundance: once
CDR3nt: TGCGCCAGCAGCTACGGGACAGAGCTTTGGTCTGGGGCCAACGTCCTGACTTTC
CDR3aa: CASSYGTELWSGANVLTF

j_gene: TRBJ2-7
d_gene: TRBD2
v_gene: TRBV11-2
abundance: .
CDR3nt: TGTGCCAGCAGCTTAGGTAGCGGGAATTACGAGCAGTACTTC
CDR3aa: CASSLGSGNYEQYF

j_gene: TRBJ1-1
d_gene: TRBD1
v_gene: TRBV4-1
abundance: once
CDR3nt: TGCGCCAGCAGCCTCTTCGGGGCCGGGACAGGGATCGGAAGCACTGAAGCTTTCTTT
CDR3aa: CASSLFGAGTGIGSTEAFF

j_gene: TRBJ2-5
d_gene: TRBD2
v_gene: TRBV7-7
abundance: .
CDR3nt: TGTGCTAGCAGCCTCGGACTAGCGGGAGAGGAGACCCAGTACTTC
CDR3aa: CASSLGLAGEETQYF

j_gene: TRBJ2-5
d_gene: TRBD1
v_gene: TRBV28
abundance: .
CDR3nt: TGTGCCAGCAGCCGACAGGGCGTAGAGACCCAGTACTTC
CDR3aa: CASSRQGVETQYF

j_gene: TRBJ1-4
d_gene: TRBD1
v_gene: TRBV10-3
abundance: .
CDR3nt: TGTGCCATCAGCCGACAGGGGAGAACTTCAACTAATGAAAAACTGTTTTTT
CDR3aa: CAISRQGRTSTNEKLFF

j_gene: TRBJ1-5
d_gene: .
v_gene: TRBV19
abundance: .
CDR3nt: TGTGCCAGTAGTATAGGGCCTTATAGCAATCAGCCCCAGCATTTT
CDR3aa: CASSIGPYSNQPQHF

j_gene: TRBJ1-1
d_gene: .
v_gene: TRBV28
abundance: .
CDR3nt: TGTGCCAGCGTTTACAGACGGTGGAACACTGAAGCTTTCTTT
CDR3aa: CASVYRRWNTEAFF

j_gene: TRBJ2-7
d_gene: .
v_gene: TRBV9
abundance: .
CDR3nt: TGTGCCAGCAGCGTGAGCCCCAGCTCCTACGAGCAGTACTTC
CDR3aa: CASSVSPSSYEQYF

j_gene: TRBJ2-1
d_gene: .
v_gene: TRBV7-9
abundance: .
CDR3nt: TGTGCCAGCAGCCACTCTGCGGCATACAATGAGCAGTTCTTC
CDR3aa: CASSHSAAYNEQFF

j_gene: TRBJ2-1
d_gene: .
v_gene: TRBV9
abundance: many
CDR3nt: TGTGCCAGCAACAATGAGCAGTTCTTC
CDR3aa: CASNNEQFF

j_gene: TRBJ2-7
d_gene: .
v_gene: TRBV11-2
abundance: .
CDR3nt: TGTGCCAGCAGTTCGTCCCCGTATTACGAGCAGTACTTC
CDR3aa: CASSSSPYYEQYF

j_gene: TRBJ1-1
d_gene: .
v_gene: TRBV28
abundance: few
CDR3nt: TGTGCCACCTTCGGTATGAACACTGAAGCTTTCTTT
CDR3aa: CATFGMNTEAFF

j_gene: TRBJ2-2
d_gene: .
v_gene: TRBV2
abundance: .
CDR3nt: TGTGCCAGCAGTGTCAACGGGATCGGTGAGCTGTTTTTT
CDR3aa: CASSVNGIGELFF

j_gene: TRBJ1-5
d_gene: .
v_gene: TRBV2
abundance: .
CDR3nt: TGTGCCAGCAGTGGCAGGGTCTCTGGCAATCAGCCCCAGCATTTT
CDR3aa: CASSGRVSGNQPQHF

j_gene: TRBJ2-3
d_gene: .
v_gene: TRBV28
abundance: .
CDR3nt: TGTGCCAGCAGGGAGGGAGTGAACACAGATACGCAGTATTTT
CDR3aa: CASREGVNTDTQYF

j_gene: TRBJ2-7
d_gene: .
v_gene: TRBV30
abundance: .
CDR3nt: TGTGCCTGGGGTTCTCCGGGGGTCACCTACGAGCAGTACTTC
CDR3aa: CAWGSPGVTYEQYF

j_gene: TRBJ2-7
d_gene: TRBD1
v_gene: TRBV2
abundance: once
CDR3nt: TGTGCCAGCATTCCCTCCGGGACAGGCCACTACGAGCAGTACTTC
CDR3aa: CASIPSGTGHYEQYF